This T cell receptor beta chain comes out of a study of OX40 agonist ivuxolimab in advanced cancers. Regarding the complete study: The costimulatory receptor OX40 (CD134) was targeted by ivuxolimab, a fully human IgG2 agonistic monoclonal antibody. Intravenous ivuxolimab was administered to patients every 2 weeks at six dose levels: 0.01, 0.1, 0.3, 1.5, 3 and 10 mg/kg. Among the roughly 54 dose-escalation patients, around 19 had hepatocellular carcinoma, around 15 melanoma, 9 renal cell carcinoma and 9 head and neck cancer. In the dose-escalation cohort, nearly 85% of patients were male, and the mean age was 60 years with a range of about 20 to 79. Patients were allowed to have had prior anti-PD-1, anti-PD-L1 or anti-CTLA-4 therapy, and about 40% of the dose-escalation patients had been treated with checkpoint inhibitors. Partial responses occurred in three dose-escalation patients: two with cutaneous melanoma and one with hepatocellular carcinoma. Peripheral TCRbeta sequencing aimed to test whether ivuxolimab altered TCR sequence diversity and caused clonal T-cell expansion. The paper covers the monotherapy dose-escalation part of the phase I ivuxolimab trial, which included N ≈ 50 patients.

This clone was counted at least ten times. The clone's antigen remains unknown. It has no much larger one-base neighbor in the sample; base qualities were not kept. The trial excluded patients who had a history of autoimmune disease or who were on systemic immunosuppression. Peripheral blood for TCR sequencing was collected from all dose cohorts at baseline, on cycle 4 day 1, and on cycle 7 day 1. The samples were taken from a phase I, first-in-human, multicenter, open-label dose-escalation trial of ivuxolimab. Adults with locally advanced or metastatic melanoma, renal cell carcinoma, hepatocellular carcinoma or head and neck squamous cell carcinoma were enrolled in the trial. Before TCR sequencing, CD4+ T cells and CD8+ T cells were sorted from peripheral blood as separate populations. General conclusions and limits of the study: After ivuxolimab, more expanded clones were found on average in CD8+ T cells than in CD4+ T cells. Low levels of normalized T-cell clonal expansion were also shown by some nonresponding patients. Antigen specificity was not determined for the clonally expanded peripheral T cells. At doses from 0.1 to 3.0 mg/kg, clonal expansion was seen in both CD4+ and CD8+ blood T cells between baseline and week 6. In the 0.1-3.0 mg/kg groups, partial responders had among the lowest normalized peripheral clonal expansion, particularly in CD8+ T cells.

Its CDR3 holds 15 amino acids, cysteine through phenylalanine. Only the CDR3 DNA stays, 45 bases, in frame from base 1. At the junction V is shortened by 6 bases and J by 0 bases, with 15 bases in between. Sequences MDHEN (CDR1) and SYDVKM (CDR2) are obtained from the germline V gene. To sequence the TCRbeta CDR3 region, genomic DNA was isolated from the sorted cells. TCRbeta CDR3 regions were sequenced using the immunoSEQ Assay. TCRdb retrieved this table from immuneACCESS and kept in-frame rearrangements only. Not all clones are present; in checked studies, unresolved V genes account for under half, and no reason is known for the remainder. The sample table holds some 10,000 clones, of which roughly 70% were seen once. Around 43% of the sample belongs to the ten largest clones.

This sample comprised CD4+ or CD8+ T cells sorted from blood, obtained in a trial of the OX40 agonist ivuxolimab. The TCR was taken from an adult with an advanced solid tumor such as melanoma, head and neck, liver or kidney cancer. The chain is made from TRBV28 and TRBJ2-7; confidence is insufficient to name the D gene. The CDR3 amino acid sequence is: CASSPFGMGSYEQYF. The bases are TGTGCCAGCAGCCCTTTTGGCATGGGCTCCTACGAGCAGTACTTC.